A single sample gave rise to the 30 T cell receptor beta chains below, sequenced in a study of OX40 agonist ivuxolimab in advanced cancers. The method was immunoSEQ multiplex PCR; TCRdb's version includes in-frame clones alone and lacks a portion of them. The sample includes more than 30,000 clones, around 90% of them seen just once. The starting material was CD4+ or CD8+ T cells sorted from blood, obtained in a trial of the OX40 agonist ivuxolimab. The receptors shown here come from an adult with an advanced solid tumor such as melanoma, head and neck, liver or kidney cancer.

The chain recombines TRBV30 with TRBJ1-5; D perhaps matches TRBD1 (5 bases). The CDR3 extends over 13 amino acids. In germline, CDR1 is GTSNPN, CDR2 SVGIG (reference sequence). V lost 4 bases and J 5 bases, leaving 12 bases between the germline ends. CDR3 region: CAWKGGGDQPQHF. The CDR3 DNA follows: TGTGCCTGGAAGGGCGGGGGAGATCAGCCCCAGCATTTT.

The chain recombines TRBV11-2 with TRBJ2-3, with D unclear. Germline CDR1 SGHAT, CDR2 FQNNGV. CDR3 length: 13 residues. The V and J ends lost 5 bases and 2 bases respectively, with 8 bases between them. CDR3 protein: CASSGSSTDTQYF. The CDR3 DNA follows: TGTGCCAGCAGCGGCAGTTCCACAGATACGCAGTATTTT.

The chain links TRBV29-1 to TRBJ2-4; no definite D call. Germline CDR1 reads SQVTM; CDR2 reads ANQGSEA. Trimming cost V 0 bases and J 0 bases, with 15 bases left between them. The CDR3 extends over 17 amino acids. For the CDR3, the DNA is TGCAGCGTTGAAGAATTGCCCTCACTGACAGCCAAAAACATTCAGTACTTC. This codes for CSVEELPSLTAKNIQYF.

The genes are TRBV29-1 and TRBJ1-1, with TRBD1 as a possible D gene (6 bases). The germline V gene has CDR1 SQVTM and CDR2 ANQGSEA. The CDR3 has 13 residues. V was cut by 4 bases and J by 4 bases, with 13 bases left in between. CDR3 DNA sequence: TGCAGCGTTGGTCAGGGGCTAGGCACTGAAGCTTTCTTT. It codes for CSVGQGLGTEAFF.

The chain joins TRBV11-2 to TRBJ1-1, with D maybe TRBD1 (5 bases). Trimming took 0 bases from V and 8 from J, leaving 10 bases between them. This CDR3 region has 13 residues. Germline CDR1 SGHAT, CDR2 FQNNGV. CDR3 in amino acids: CASSLDRQTEAFF. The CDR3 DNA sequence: TGTGCCAGCAGCTTAGACCGACAGACCGAAGCTTTCTTT.

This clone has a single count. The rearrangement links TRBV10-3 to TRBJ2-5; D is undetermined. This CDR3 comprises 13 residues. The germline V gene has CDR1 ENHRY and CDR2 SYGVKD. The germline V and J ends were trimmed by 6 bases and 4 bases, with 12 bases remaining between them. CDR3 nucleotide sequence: TGTGCCATCAGGACGGGTTCGGGAGAGACCCAGTACTTC. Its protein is CAIRTGSGETQYF.

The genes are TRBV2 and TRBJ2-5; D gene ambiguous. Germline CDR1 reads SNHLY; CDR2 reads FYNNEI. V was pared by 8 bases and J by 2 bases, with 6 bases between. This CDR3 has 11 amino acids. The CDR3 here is CASGYQETQYF. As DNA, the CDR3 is TGTGCCAGCGGATATCAAGAGACCCAGTACTTC. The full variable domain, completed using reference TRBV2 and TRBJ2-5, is EPEVTQTPSHQVTQMGQEVILRCVPISNHLYFYWYRQILGQKVEFLVSFYNNEISEKSEIFDDQFSVERPDGSNFTLKIRSTKLEDSAMYFCASGYQETQYFGPGTRLLVL.

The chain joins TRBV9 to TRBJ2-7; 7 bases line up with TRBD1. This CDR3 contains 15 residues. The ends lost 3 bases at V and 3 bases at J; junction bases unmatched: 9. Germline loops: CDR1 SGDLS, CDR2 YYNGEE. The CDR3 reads CASSASTGPGYEQYF. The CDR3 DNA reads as TGTGCCAGCAGCGCCTCGACAGGGCCAGGCTACGAGCAGTACTTC.

For the CDR3, the DNA is TGTGCCAGCCGGGGGTCCGGGGCCAACGTCCTGACTTTC. It translates to CASRGSGANVLTF. The chain carries TRBV6-4 and TRBJ2-6; D possibly corresponds to TRBD2 (6 bases). Trimming removed 8 bases from V and 4 bases from J, with 9 bases in between. The germline CDR1 and CDR2 sequences are MRHNA and SNTAGT. The CDR3 sequence is 13 residues long.

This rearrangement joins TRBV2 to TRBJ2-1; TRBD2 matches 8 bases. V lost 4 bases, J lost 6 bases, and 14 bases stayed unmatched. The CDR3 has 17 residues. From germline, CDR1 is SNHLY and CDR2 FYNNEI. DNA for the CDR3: TGTGCCAGCAGTGTTGAGGGCGGTAGCGGGGTCGGCAATGAGCAGTTCTTC. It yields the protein CASSVEGGSGVGNEQFF.

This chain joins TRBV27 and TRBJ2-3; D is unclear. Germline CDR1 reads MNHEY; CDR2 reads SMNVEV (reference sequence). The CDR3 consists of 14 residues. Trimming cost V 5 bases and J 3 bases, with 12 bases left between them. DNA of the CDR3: TGTGCCAGCAGTCCTAGGCCTTGGACAGATACGCAGTATTTT. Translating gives CASSPRPWTDTQYF.

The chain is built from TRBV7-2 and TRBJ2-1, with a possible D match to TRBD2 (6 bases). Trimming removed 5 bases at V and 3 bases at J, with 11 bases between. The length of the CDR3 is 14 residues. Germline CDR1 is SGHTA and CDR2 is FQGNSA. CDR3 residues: CASSGRDFYNEQFF. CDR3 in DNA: TGTGCCAGCAGCGGACGGGACTTCTACAATGAGCAGTTCTTC.

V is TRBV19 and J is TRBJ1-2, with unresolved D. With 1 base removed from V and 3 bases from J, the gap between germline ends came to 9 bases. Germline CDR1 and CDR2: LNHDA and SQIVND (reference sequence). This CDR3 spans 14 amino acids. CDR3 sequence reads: CASSIGEAYYGYTF. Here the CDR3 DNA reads TGTGCCAGTAGTATAGGGGAGGCCTACTATGGCTACACCTTC.

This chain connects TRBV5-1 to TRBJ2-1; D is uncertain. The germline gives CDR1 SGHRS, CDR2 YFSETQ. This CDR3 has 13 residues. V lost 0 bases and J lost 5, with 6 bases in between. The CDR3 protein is CASSLVGNNEQFF. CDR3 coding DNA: TGCGCCAGCAGCTTGGTGGGAAACAATGAGCAGTTCTTC.

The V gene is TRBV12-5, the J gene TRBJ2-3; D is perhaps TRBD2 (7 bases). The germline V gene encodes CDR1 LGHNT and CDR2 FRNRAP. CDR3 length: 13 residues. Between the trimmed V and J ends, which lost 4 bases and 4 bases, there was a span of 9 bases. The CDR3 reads CASGWGGADTQYF. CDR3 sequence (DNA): TGTGCTAGTGGTTGGGGGGGCGCAGATACGCAGTATTTT.

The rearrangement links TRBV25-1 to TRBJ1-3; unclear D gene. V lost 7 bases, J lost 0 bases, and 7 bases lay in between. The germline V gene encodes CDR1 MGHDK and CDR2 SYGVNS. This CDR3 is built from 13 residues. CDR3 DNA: TGTGCCAGCACCGGATCCTCTGGAAACACCATATATTTT. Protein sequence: CASTGSSGNTIYF.

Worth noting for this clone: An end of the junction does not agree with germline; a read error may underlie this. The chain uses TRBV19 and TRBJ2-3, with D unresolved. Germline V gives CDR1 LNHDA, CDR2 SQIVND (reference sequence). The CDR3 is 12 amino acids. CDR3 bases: TGTGCCAGTAGTGTAGATCAGATTACGCAGTATTTT. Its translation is CASSVDQITQYF.

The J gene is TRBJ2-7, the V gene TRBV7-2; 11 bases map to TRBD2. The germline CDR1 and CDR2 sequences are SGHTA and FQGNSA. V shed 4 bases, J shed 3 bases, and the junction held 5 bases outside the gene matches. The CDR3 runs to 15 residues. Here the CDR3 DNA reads TGTGCCAGCAGCTCGGTAGCGGGAGGGAGCTACGAGCAGTACTTC. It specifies CASSSVAGGSYEQYF.

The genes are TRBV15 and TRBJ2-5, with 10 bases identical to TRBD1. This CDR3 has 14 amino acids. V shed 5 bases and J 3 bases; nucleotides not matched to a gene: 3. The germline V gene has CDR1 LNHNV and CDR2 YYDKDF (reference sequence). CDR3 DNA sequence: TGTGCCACCAGCGGAGGGACAGGGGAAGAGACCCAGTACTTC. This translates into CATSGGTGEETQYF.

DNA of the CDR3: TGTGCCAGCAGCCTATCTGTCGGGGAGCTGTTTTTT. This sequence encodes CASSLSVGELFF. The V gene is TRBV14, the J gene TRBJ2-2; D remains unclear. Trimming stripped 4 bases from V and 7 bases from J, with 7 bases between. The germline gives CDR1 SGHDN, CDR2 FVKESK. The CDR3 is 12 residues long.

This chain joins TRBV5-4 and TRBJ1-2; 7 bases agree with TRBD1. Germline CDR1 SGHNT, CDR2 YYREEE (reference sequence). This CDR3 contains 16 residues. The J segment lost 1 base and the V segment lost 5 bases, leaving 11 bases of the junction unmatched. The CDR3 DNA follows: TGTGCCAGCAGGTCACGTCGGGACAGCCTTAACTATGGCTACACCTTC. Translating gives CASRSRRDSLNYGYTF.

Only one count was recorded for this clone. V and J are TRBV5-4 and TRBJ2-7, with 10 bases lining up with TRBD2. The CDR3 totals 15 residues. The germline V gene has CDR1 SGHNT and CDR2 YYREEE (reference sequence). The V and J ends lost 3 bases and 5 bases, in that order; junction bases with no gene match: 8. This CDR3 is CASSSEASGRDEQYF. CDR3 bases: TGTGCCAGCAGCTCGGAAGCTAGCGGGAGAGACGAGCAGTACTTC.

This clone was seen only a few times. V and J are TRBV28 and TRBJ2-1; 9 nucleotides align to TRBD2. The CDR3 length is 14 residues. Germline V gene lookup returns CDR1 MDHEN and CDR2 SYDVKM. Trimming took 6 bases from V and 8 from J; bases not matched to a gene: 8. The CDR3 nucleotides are TGTGCCAGCAGCGGACTAGCGCGGGGGGATGAGCAGTTCTTC. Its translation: CASSGLARGDEQFF.

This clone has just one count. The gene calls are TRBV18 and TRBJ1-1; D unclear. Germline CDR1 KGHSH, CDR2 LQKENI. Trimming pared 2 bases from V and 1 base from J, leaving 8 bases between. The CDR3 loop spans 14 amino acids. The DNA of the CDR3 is TGTGCCAGCTCACCAAGTAACCGGAACACTGAAGCTTTCTTT. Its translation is CASSPSNRNTEAFF.

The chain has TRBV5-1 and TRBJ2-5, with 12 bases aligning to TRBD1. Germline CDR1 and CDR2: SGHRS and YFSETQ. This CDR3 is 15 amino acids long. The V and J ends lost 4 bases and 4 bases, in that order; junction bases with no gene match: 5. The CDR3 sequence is CASSRGQGAGETQYF. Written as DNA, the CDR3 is TGCGCCAGCAGCCGGGGACAGGGGGCGGGAGAGACCCAGTACTTC.

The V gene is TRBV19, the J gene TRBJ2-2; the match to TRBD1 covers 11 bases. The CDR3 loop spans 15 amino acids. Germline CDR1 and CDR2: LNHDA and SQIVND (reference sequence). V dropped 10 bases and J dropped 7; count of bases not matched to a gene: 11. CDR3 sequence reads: CAMRTGGNEIGELFF. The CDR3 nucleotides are TGTGCCATGAGGACAGGGGGCAATGAGATCGGGGAGCTGTTTTTT.

CDR3 loop: CASSGWGSADTQYF. The CDR3 DNA sequence: TGTGCCAGCAGTGGTTGGGGATCGGCAGATACGCAGTATTTT. The chain uses TRBV2 and TRBJ2-3; D is unresolved. CDR3 length: 14 amino acids. Germline-derived CDR1 and CDR2 are SNHLY and FYNNEI. V was cut by 4 bases and J by 4 bases, with 12 bases left in between. Variable domain in full (rest from reference TRBV2 and TRBJ2-3): EPEVTQTPSHQVTQMGQEVILRCVPISNHLYFYWYRQILGQKVEFLVSFYNNEISEKSEIFDDQFSVERPDGSNFTLKIRSTKLEDSAMYFCASSGWGSADTQYFGPGTRLTVL.

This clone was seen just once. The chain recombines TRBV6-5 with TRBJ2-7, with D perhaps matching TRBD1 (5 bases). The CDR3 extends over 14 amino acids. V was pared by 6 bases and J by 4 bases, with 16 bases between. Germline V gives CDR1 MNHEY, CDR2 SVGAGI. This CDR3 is CASRITAGKYEQYF. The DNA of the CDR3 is TGTGCCAGCAGAATAACCGCAGGGAAATACGAGCAGTACTTC.

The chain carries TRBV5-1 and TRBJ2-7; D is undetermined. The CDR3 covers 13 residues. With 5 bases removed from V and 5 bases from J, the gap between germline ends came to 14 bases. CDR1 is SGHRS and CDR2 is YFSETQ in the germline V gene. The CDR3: CASRVGRVNEQYF. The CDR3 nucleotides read TGCGCCAGCAGGGTAGGACGGGTCAACGAGCAGTACTTC.

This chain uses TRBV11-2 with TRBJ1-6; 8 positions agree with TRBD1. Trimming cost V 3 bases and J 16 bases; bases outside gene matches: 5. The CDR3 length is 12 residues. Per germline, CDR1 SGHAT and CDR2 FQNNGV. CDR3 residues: CASSFSRDRLHF. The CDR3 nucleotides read TGTGCCAGCAGCTTTTCTAGGGACAGGCTCCACTTT. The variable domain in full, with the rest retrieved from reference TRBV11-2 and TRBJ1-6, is EAGVAQSPRYKIIEKRQSVAFWCNPISGHATLYWYQQILGQGPKLLIQFQNNGVVDDSQLPKDRFSAERLKGVDSTLKIQPAKLEDSAVYLCASSFSRDRLHFGNGTRLTVT.